This entry describes one TCR beta chain. This sample is part of a study of control samples from healthy donors and cancer patients. This CDR3 comprises 15 residues. Germline CDR1 is MNHEY and CDR2 is SMNVEV (reference sequence). With V trimmed by 6 bases and J by 1 base, 7 bases remained unmatched. Sequenced by immunoSEQ multiplex PCR; TCRdb stores in-frame clones only, minus some. The sample includes 70,000 to 100,000 clones, over 85% seen only once; the top ten take 1.5% to 2%. What was sequenced was PBMCs. The TCR originated in a woman aged 60-75 years with head and neck cancer. V is TRBV27 and J is TRBJ2-7, with TRBD1 matching 9 bases. CDR3 residues: CASSRPGQGSYEQYF. The DNA for the CDR3 is TGTGCCAGCAGCCGTCCGGGACAGGGATCCTACGAGCAGTACTTC.